The 4 T cell receptor beta chains below all came from one sample that was sequenced in a study of T cell responses to AZD1222 COVID-19 vaccine. Repertoires were generated with immunoSEQ multiplex PCR, while TCRdb's copy carries only in-frame clones and drops some. This sample has roughly 150,000 clones, with 90% to 95% found just once. Material: peripheral blood, obtained on day 0 of AZD1222 vaccination. These receptors were collected from an adult in good health.

The chain uses TRBV12-3 or TRBV12-4 and TRBJ1-2, with D possibly being TRBD1 (5 bases). The CDR3 totals 13 residues. Trimming shortened V by 1 base and J by 4 bases, and 7 bases separated the two germline ends. The DNA of the CDR3 is TGTGCCAGCAGTTTAGACAGGATCTATGGCTACACCTTC. It specifies CASSLDRIYGYTF.

The chain combines TRBV5-1 with TRBJ2-7, with 12 nucleotides matching TRBD1. The CDR3 runs to 15 residues. Germline lookup yields CDR1 SGHRS and CDR2 YFSETQ. V dropped 5 bases and J dropped 2; count of bases not matched to a gene: 5. CDR3: CASRGTGGLTYEQYF. The CDR3 region has the DNA TGCGCCAGCAGAGGGACAGGGGGCCTCACCTACGAGCAGTACTTC.

Concerning this clone: One end of the junction fails to match germline, which may point to a read error. The V call is TRBV7-9, the J call TRBJ2-6; D may match TRBD1 or TRBD2 (9 bases each). CDR3 length: 18 amino acids. Germline lookup yields CDR1 SEHNR and CDR2 FQNEAQ (reference sequence). The CDR3 reads CASSLAGQGLSGANVLTF. Written as DNA, the CDR3 is TGTGCCAGCAGCCTAGCGGGACAGGGTCTCTCTGGGGCCAACGTCCTGACTTTC.

The chain combines TRBV12-3 or TRBV12-4 with TRBJ1-5, with D unresolved. V was trimmed by 3 bases and J by 4 bases, leaving 4 bases between them. The CDR3 runs 12 residues. The DNA of the CDR3 is TGTGCCAGCAGTTTGTATAATCAGCCCCAGCATTTT. It specifies CASSLYNQPQHF.